The sequence of this T cell receptor beta chain was determined in a study of T cell responses to AZD1222 COVID-19 vaccine. Study conclusions and caveats: Most donors were white British, females outnumbered males, and clonal diversity was possibly underestimated.

Concerning this clone: What it recognizes is unknown. Other DNA sequences in this specimen translate into the identical CDR3.

The junction had 2 bases not matched to a gene; V was cut back by 6 bases and J by 1 base. The CDR3 runs 13 residues. Germline CDR1 ENHRY, CDR2 SYGVKD. Measured with immunoSEQ multiplex PCR; TCRdb has only the in-frame clones, and not every one. The repertoire holds about 120,000 clones, roughly nine tenths seen once, with 1.5% to 2% in the top ten. The V gene is TRBV10-3, the J gene TRBJ1-1; the match to TRBD1 covers 7 bases. The origin of this receptor is an adult in good health. The sample here was peripheral blood, taken on day 0 of AZD1222 vaccination. CDR3 DNA: TGTGCCATCAGGGGGACAGCGAACACTGAAGCTTTCTTT. Protein: CAIRGTANTEAFF.